The 22 T cell receptor beta chains reported below all come from one sample, sequenced in a study of blood T cell repertoires in COVID-19. Sequencing used immunoSEQ multiplex PCR; TCRdb keeps in-frame clones, though not all of them. The data show almost 55,000 clones, with under 90% seen just once and more than 2.5% held by the top ten. Sequencing used peripheral blood. These receptor sequences come from a man between 50 and 59 years old with acute or convalescent COVID-19.

V usage is TRBV7-6 and J usage is TRBJ1-2; 9 positions agree with TRBD1. Germline CDR1 is SGHVS and CDR2 is FNYEAQ. CDR3 size: 14 residues. V lost 5 bases to trimming and J lost 2 bases; unmatched junction nucleotides: 3. The CDR3 reads CASSQGQGNYGYTF. The CDR3 DNA reads TGTGCCAGCAGCCAAGGACAGGGGAACTATGGCTACACCTTC.

DNA for the CDR3: TGTGCCAGTAGCTCACAGCCGGGACAGGGTAATGGCTACACCTTC. This encodes CASSSQPGQGNGYTF. The gene calls are TRBV19 and TRBJ1-2; 9 bases are a match to TRBD1. V lost 6 bases and J lost 6; bases outside the gene matches: 11. CDR3 length equals 15 residues. CDR1 and CDR2 from the germline V gene are LNHDA and SQIVND (reference sequence).

The chain has TRBV19 and TRBJ1-1; possibly TRBD1 for D (5 bases). V gave up 5 bases and J gave up 2 bases, with 12 bases separating them. This CDR3 spans 14 amino acids. From germline, CDR1 is LNHDA and CDR2 SQIVND (reference sequence). CDR3 in amino acids: CASSLGRANTEAFF. The DNA for the CDR3 is TGTGCCAGTAGTCTAGGCAGGGCCAACACTGAAGCTTTCTTT.

The sample holds one count of this clone. This chain connects TRBV14 to TRBJ2-7; tentatively, D is TRBD2 (5 bases). Trimming took off 4 bases at V and 5 bases at J, with 9 bases between the two ends. CDR1 is SGHDN, CDR2 FVKESK, per germline. The CDR3 spans 12 residues. Here the CDR3 reads CASSLSGDEQYF. CDR3 bases: TGTGCCAGCAGCCTTTCCGGGGACGAGCAGTACTTC.

This sequence joins TRBV10-3 and TRBJ2-7; 11 positions agree with TRBD1. The CDR3 contains 13 residues. Germline-derived CDR1 and CDR2 are ENHRY and SYGVKD. V lost 6 bases and J lost 6; bases outside the gene matches: 4. Here the CDR3 DNA reads TGTGCCATCAGAGGACAGGGGGCCAGCGAGCAGTACTTC. It encodes CAIRGQGASEQYF.

The chain has TRBV5-1 and TRBJ1-4, with TRBD1 matching over 7 bases. Trimming removed 5 bases from V and 5 bases from J; junction bases left unmatched: 9. This CDR3 is 15 amino acids long. Germline loops: CDR1 SGHRS, CDR2 YFSETQ. CDR3 nucleotides: TGCGCCAGCAGTCGTACCGGGACAGAGAATGAAAAACTGTTTTTT. This codes for CASSRTGTENEKLFF.

As DNA, the CDR3 is TGTGCCAGCAGCCCCTCGGACAGGGTCCACGAGCAGTACTTC. It yields the protein CASSPSDRVHEQYF. J is TRBJ2-7 and V is TRBV3-1 (or the pseudogene TRBV3-2); TRBD1 matches 8 bases. The CDR3 covers 14 residues. Germline CDR1 and CDR2: LGHDT and YNNKEL (reference sequence). Trimming took 4 bases from V and 5 from J; bases not matched to a gene: 7.

The chain has TRBV3-1 (or the pseudogene TRBV3-2) and TRBJ2-6; D possibly corresponds to TRBD2 (7 bases). The CDR3 consists of 17 residues. Germline CDR1 LGHDT, CDR2 YNNKEL (reference sequence). The V and J ends lost 5 bases and 4 bases respectively, with 18 bases between them. CDR3 sequence reads: CASSKHTAGAGANVLTF. The CDR3 DNA reads TGTGCCAGCAGCAAACACACGGCGGGGGCCGGGGCCAACGTCCTGACTTTC.

This rearrangement joins TRBV28 to TRBJ2-3, with 10 bases lining up with TRBD2. This CDR3 region has 18 residues. The germline CDR1 and CDR2 sequences are MDHEN and SYDVKM. J was trimmed by 0 bases and V by 5 bases; bases with no gene match: 11. The CDR3 protein is CASSTNSGRFSSTDTQYF. As DNA, the CDR3 is TGTGCCAGCAGTACAAATAGCGGGAGGTTCTCTAGCACAGATACGCAGTATTTT.

The chain joins TRBV27 to TRBJ1-5, with 7 bases fitting TRBD1. Germline V gene data show CDR1 as MNHEY and CDR2 as SMNVEV (reference sequence). The CDR3 has 15 residues. V was clipped by 6 bases and J by 2 bases; unmatched bases: 7. The CDR3 protein is CASRSRQGGNQPQHF. The DNA for the CDR3 is TGTGCCAGCAGGTCGAGACAGGGTGGCAATCAGCCCCAGCATTTT.

This clone has a single count. The V gene is TRBV19, the J gene TRBJ2-7, with 12 bases that match TRBD1. CDR3 length equals 15 residues. J gave up 5 bases and V 1 base, and 3 bases lay outside the gene matches. Germline CDR1 reads LNHDA; CDR2 reads SQIVND (reference sequence). Written as DNA, the CDR3 is TGTGCCAGTAGTATAGTAGGGGACAGGGGGCACGAGCAGTACTTC. Translating it yields CASSIVGDRGHEQYF.

The sample holds one count of this clone. V and J are TRBV5-4 and TRBJ2-7; D gene unclear. V shed 1 base and J shed 1 base, with 12 bases lying between them. CDR3 length: 15 amino acids. Germline V gives CDR1 SGHNT, CDR2 YYREEE (reference sequence). CDR3 in DNA: TGTGCCAGCAGCTTGTCTGGCAACCGATCCTACGAGCAGTACTTC. The encoded protein is CASSLSGNRSYEQYF. The variable domain in full, completed from reference TRBV5-4 and TRBJ2-7, reads ETGVTQSPTHLIKTRGQQVTLRCSSQSGHNTVSWYQQALGQGPQFIFQYYREEENGRGNFPPRFSGLQFPNYSSELNVNALELDDSALYLCASSLSGNRSYEQYFGPGTRLTVT.

The rearrangement uses TRBV12-2 and TRBJ2-5; the table's TRBD1 call for D was not verified on the DNA. TRBV12-2 is designated a pseudogene. The CDR3 spans 17 residues. This CDR3 is CASRLDYGTGGQETQYF. The CDR3 DNA reads TGTGCAAGTCGCTTAGATTATGGGACAGGGGGACAAGAGACCCAGTACTTC.

The rearrangement uses TRBV30 and TRBJ2-1; TRBD2 aligns across 7 bases. V lost 0 bases, J lost 0 bases, and 8 bases stayed unmatched. Looked up from germline, CDR1 is GTSNPN and CDR2 is SVGIG (reference sequence). The CDR3 has 17 amino acids. Here the CDR3 DNA reads TGTGCCTGGAGTGTACTACCCCTAGCGGACTCCTACAATGAGCAGTTCTTC. Its protein product is CAWSVLPLADSYNEQFF. Drawing the rest from reference TRBV30 and TRBJ2-1, the complete variable domain is SQTIHQWPATLVQPVGSPLSLECTVEGTSNPNLYWYRQAAGRGLQLLFYSVGIGQISSEVPQNLSASRPQDRQFILSSKKLLLSDSGFYLCAWSVLPLADSYNEQFFGPGTRLTVL.

The rearrangement joins TRBV10-1 to TRBJ2-2; D possibly corresponds to TRBD1 (6 bases). CDR1 and CDR2 (germline): WNHNN, SYGVQD (reference sequence). The CDR3 has 15 residues. Between the trimmed V and J ends, which lost 5 bases and 1 base, there was a span of 11 bases. CDR3 protein: CASSSRDKNTGELFF. CDR3 sequence (DNA): TGCGCCAGCAGTTCCCGGGACAAGAACACCGGGGAGCTGTTTTTT.

The chain couples TRBV5-8 to TRBJ2-3; D remains unclear. The CDR3 runs to 14 residues. Trimming pared 4 bases from V and 1 base from J, leaving 10 bases between. Germline V gene sequence: CDR1 SGHTS, CDR2 YDEGEE. CDR3 in DNA: TGTGCCAGCAGCAGCGAGAGAGGCACAGATACGCAGTATTTT. It yields the protein CASSSERGTDTQYF.

The V call is TRBV15, the J call TRBJ2-3; perhaps TRBD2 as D (6 bases). CDR1 LNHNV and CDR2 YYDKDF come from the germline V gene (reference sequence). The CDR3 is 14 amino acids. The V end was cut by 3 bases, the J end by 0 bases, with 7 bases between. The CDR3 nucleotides read TGTGCCACCAGCAGTGGGACTAGCACAGATACGCAGTATTTT. Translating gives CATSSGTSTDTQYF.

The chain has TRBV29-1 and TRBJ1-1, with D possibly being TRBD1 (5 bases). This CDR3 has 13 residues. Trimming shortened V by 5 bases and J by 7 bases, and 17 bases separated the two germline ends. CDR1 SQVTM and CDR2 ANQGSEA come from the germline V gene. The CDR3 DNA follows: TGCAGCGTTAGGGGCAGGCGAATGAATGAAGCTTTCTTT. Its protein product is CSVRGRRMNEAFF.

The chain employs TRBV24-1 and TRBJ2-1, with 7 bases lining up with TRBD2. The germline V gene encodes CDR1 KGHDR and CDR2 SFDVKD. The V and J ends lost 8 bases and 0 bases, in that order; junction bases with no gene match: 6. The CDR3 runs to 15 residues. DNA for the CDR3: TGTGCCACCATGACTAGCTGGAGCTCCTACAATGAGCAGTTCTTC. Protein: CATMTSWSSYNEQFF.

V and J are TRBV5-6 and TRBJ1-1; the D is unclear. The V gene's germline CDR1 is SGHDT and CDR2 YYEEEE. V lost 2 bases, J lost 1 base, and 6 bases lay in between. CDR3 length equals 13 residues. The CDR3 region has the DNA TGTGCCAGCAGCTTCGACACGAACACTGAAGCTTTCTTT. It translates to CASSFDTNTEAFF.

The chain has TRBV10-3 and TRBJ1-4; 7 bases map to TRBD1. The CDR3 loop spans 12 amino acids. The V segment lost 10 bases and the J segment 8 bases; nucleotides outside the gene matches: 7. The germline gives CDR1 ENHRY, CDR2 SYGVKD. CDR3 sequence: CATRQGGEKLFF. DNA of the CDR3: TGTGCCACAAGACAGGGTGGGGAAAAACTGTTTTTT.

The V gene is TRBV6-5, the J gene TRBJ2-7, with 8 bases aligning to TRBD1. V lost 0 bases, J lost 2 bases, and 3 bases stayed unmatched. The CDR3 totals 15 residues. Germline V gene data show CDR1 as MNHEY and CDR2 as SVGAGI. CDR3: CASSYSGDRTYEQYF. The CDR3 nucleotides are TGTGCCAGCAGTTACTCAGGGGACAGGACCTACGAGCAGTACTTC.